This T cell receptor beta chain was captured in a study of radiotherapy plus CTLA-4 blockade in lung cancer. The repertoire was sequenced with immunoSEQ multiplex PCR; TCRdb's copy has only in-frame clones and lacks some. Of roughly 48,000 clones in the sample, roughly three quarters were seen once. As for this clone: Its antigen is unknown.

The germline V gene has CDR1 SGHNT and CDR2 YYREEE (reference sequence). Trimming took 4 bases from V and 4 from J, leaving 14 bases between them. This CDR3 comprises 14 residues. Study-wide results and caveats: Clones of tumor-derived TCRs expanded in blood after radiotherapy plus ipilimumab.

The material sequenced was peripheral blood, taken from a patient treated with radiotherapy plus ipilimumab. V gene TRBV5-4 combines with J gene TRBJ2-5, with TRBD1 as a possible D gene (8 bases). The source of this sequence is a human donor with non-small cell lung cancer who had stable disease on radiotherapy plus ipilimumab. Written as DNA, the CDR3 is TGTGCCAGCAGCCGGACAGGGAGGGTAGAGACCCAGTACTTC. Translating gives CASSRTGRVETQYF.